A selection of T cell receptor beta chains follows, all from one sample in a study of beta chain features in type 1 diabetes. Clones were sequenced by immunoSEQ multiplex PCR, and TCRdb holds only the in-frame ones, with some missing. In the table there are 860,000 or so clones, roughly 16% of which are singletons. What was sequenced was naive CD4+ T cells from blood. The receptors shown here come from a woman aged 18-30 years in good health. Both conserved end residues are part of each CDR3. D genes are given only for firm matches. Some rows mark clone size as missing; the rest say once, few, many or name a class of expanded clone.

TRBJ1-4 TRBV2 TRBD1 few CASRTGDEKLFF TGTGCCAGCAGAACAGGGGATGAAAAACTGTTTTTT
TRBJ2-7 TRBV7-9 NA NA CASSYPNTHEQYF TGTGCCAGCAGCTACCCCAATACCCACGAGCAGTACTTC
TRBJ2-1 TRBV28 TRBD2 few CASSLFSSGSYNEQFF TGTGCCAGCAGTTTATTCTCTAGCGGGAGTTACAATGAGCAGTTCTTC
TRBJ1-3 TRBV28 NA NA CASRVSGNTIYF TGTGCCAGCAGGGTCTCCGGAAACACCATATATTTT
TRBJ1-2 TRBV7-2 NA NA CASSLASTLYGYTF TGTGCCAGCAGCTTAGCCTCAACCCTCTATGGCTACACCTTC
TRBJ2-1 TRBV4-3 TRBD2 few CASSQLAGDEQFF TGCGCCAGCAGCCAATTAGCGGGAGATGAGCAGTTCTTC
TRBJ2-7 TRBV9 TRBD2 NA CASSVGGLAGDYEQYF TGTGCCAGCAGCGTAGGGGGACTAGCGGGAGACTACGAGCAGTACTTC
TRBJ2-7 TRBV5-6 TRBD1 NA CASSTDRGKPYEQYF TGTGCCAGCAGTACGGACAGGGGAAAACCCTACGAGCAGTACTTC
TRBJ2-5 TRBV7-2 NA few CASSLTRRVKGGTQYF TGTGCCAGCAGCCTGACTAGGAGGGTTAAAGGGGGGACCCAGTACTTC
TRBJ2-7 TRBV28 NA NA CASSLKGYEQYF TGTGCCAGCAGTTTAAAGGGCTACGAGCAGTACTTC
TRBJ2-4 TRBV27 NA NA CASSFRREAKNIQYF TGTGCCAGCAGTTTCCGCAGAGAAGCCAAAAACATTCAGTACTTC
TRBJ2-2 TRBV15 NA few CATSRRFSGELFF TGTGCCACCAGCAGACGATTTTCCGGGGAGCTGTTTTTT
TRBJ2-2 TRBV28 NA NA CASSLQGKFSGELFF TGTGCCAGCAGTCTACAGGGAAAGTTTTCCGGGGAGCTGTTTTTT
TRBJ1-1 TRBV4-3 NA NA CASSQRQVDTEAFF TGCGCCAGCAGCCAAAGACAGGTGGACACTGAAGCTTTCTTT
TRBJ2-2 TRBV9 NA few CASSVVGSGGGGELFF TGTGCCAGCAGCGTAGTTGGATCCGGGGGAGGCGGGGAGCTGTTTTTT
TRBJ2-1 TRBV19 TRBD1 few CASSTTGGTYNEQFF TGTGCCAGTAGTACTACAGGGGGCACCTACAATGAGCAGTTCTTC
TRBJ2-7 TRBV11-1 NA NA CASSLRYGQPGAYEQYF TGTGCCAGCAGCCTTCGATACGGACAGCCTGGGGCCTACGAGCAGTACTTC
TRBJ2-1 TRBV19 NA NA CASSTGPSDEQFF TGTGCCAGTAGCACAGGCCCGAGTGATGAGCAGTTCTTC